This T cell receptor (beta chain) was sequenced for a study of graft-versus-host responses after intestinal transplantation. Study context: As for transplant type, recipients had multivisceral, liver-intestinal, or isolated intestinal grafts. Recipients across the board were started on anti-thymocyte globulin induction, then kept on tacrolimus and steroids for two to three years. Overall study results and limits: Patients with graft-donor T cell macrochimerism had high graft-versus-host to host-versus-graft clonal ratios in allografts. GvH clones detected in recipient marrow included some appearing first in ileum or blood.

The assay was immunoSEQ multiplex PCR, and TCRdb's table has in-frame clones only and misses some. The table includes some 120,000 clones, roughly nine tenths detected once. Details on this clone: Its antigen is unidentified.

Germline V lookup: CDR1 SGHVS, CDR2 FQNEAQ. After removal of 1 base from V and 2 bases from J, the junction contained 10 bases not matched to a gene. The CDR3 totals 17 residues. This clonotype was obtained from a human donor who received an intestinal transplant. J is TRBJ2-7 and V is TRBV7-8, with 8 bases lining up with TRBD1. The material sequenced was unstimulated CD4+ T cells sorted from spleen or lymph node cells, taken before intestinal transplant. Here the CDR3 DNA reads TGTGCCAGCAGCTTAGTCCAGGGGGCTATGGGGCCCTACGAGCAGTACTTC. It translates to CASSLVQGAMGPYEQYF.